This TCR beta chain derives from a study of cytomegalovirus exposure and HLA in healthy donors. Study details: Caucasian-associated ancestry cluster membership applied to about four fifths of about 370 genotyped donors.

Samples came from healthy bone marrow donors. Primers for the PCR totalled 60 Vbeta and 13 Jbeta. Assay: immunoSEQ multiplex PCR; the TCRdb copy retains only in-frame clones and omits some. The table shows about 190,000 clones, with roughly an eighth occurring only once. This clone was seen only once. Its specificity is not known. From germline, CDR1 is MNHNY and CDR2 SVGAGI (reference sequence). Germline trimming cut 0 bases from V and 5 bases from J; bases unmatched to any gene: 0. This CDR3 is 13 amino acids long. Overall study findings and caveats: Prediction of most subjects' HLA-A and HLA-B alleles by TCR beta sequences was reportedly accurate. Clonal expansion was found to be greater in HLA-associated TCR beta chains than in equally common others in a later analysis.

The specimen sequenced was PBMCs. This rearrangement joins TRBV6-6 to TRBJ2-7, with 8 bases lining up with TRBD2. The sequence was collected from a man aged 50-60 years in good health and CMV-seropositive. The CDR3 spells CASSYSRGDEQYV. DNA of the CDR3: TGTGCCAGCAGTTACTCGCGGGGGGACGAGCAGTACGTC.